This TCR beta chain was documented in a study of shared clonotypes between healthy human individuals. The study's findings and limits: In this cohort, only blood was sampled, and tissue repertoires likely differ. Estimated clonotype richness was generally higher in naive than memory subsets.

Per the original methods: Junction-only sequences without quality scores were provided by ImmunoSEQ, so filtering was different. Method: immunoSEQ multiplex PCR; TCRdb's copy keeps in-frame clones and lacks some. Clone size and V and J calls were adopted from that table, with D and trimming inferred from the DNA. The sample shows about 2.5 million clones, 85% to 95% of them seen only once. V was trimmed by 5 bases and J by 2 bases, leaving 18 bases between them. The CDR3 runs to 17 residues. Germline V gene sequence: CDR1 SGHTA, CDR2 FQGNSA. Notes on this clone: Its specificity is not known.

Negatively enriched CD4+ T cells were divided by CD45RA into naive and memory. The sequenced sample was naive CD4+ T cells from PBMCs. Specified subset: CD45RA+ positively selected. V usage is TRBV7-2 and J usage is TRBJ1-4; D might be TRBD1 (5 bases). The TCR originated in a man aged 18 to 30 in good health. Some clones in this sample may be carry-over from other donors' samples. CDR3 in DNA: TGTGCCAGCAGCCGCCAATCCGTAGGGACGACTAATGAAAAACTGTTTTTT. Its translation is CASSRQSVGTTNEKLFF.